This is a list of T cell receptor beta chains from one sample in a study of vaccination effects on CD4 cells after COVID-19. The method was immunoSEQ multiplex PCR; TCRdb's version includes in-frame clones alone and lacks a portion of them. The data hold 50,000 to 75,000 clones, with 65% to 80% observed a single time. No cognate antigen is known for these TCRs. Sample: CD4+ T cells from PBMCs cultured without peptide, taken before COVID-19 vaccination. These receptors were obtained from a human donor who received a COVID-19 vaccine. Each CDR3 is given with its conserved first and last residue. The D gene is left open where the match is weak. For some rows the clone size is stated as once, few or many, or as a class when expanded; others skip it.

j_call clone_size v_call d_call cdr3_aa cdr3_nt
TRBJ2-3 . TRBV25-1 . CASSEGFSGETYTDTQYF TGTGCCAGCAGTGAAGGGTTTTCGGGGGAGACTTACACAGATACGCAGTATTTT
TRBJ2-3 . TRBV7-8 . CASIPNPAADTQYF TGTGCCAGCATCCCGAACCCAGCAGCAGATACGCAGTATTTT
TRBJ1-3 . TRBV9 . CASSVAGSPPGNTIYF TGTGCCAGCAGCGTAGCTGGCAGTCCGCCAGGAAACACCATATATTTT
TRBJ1-2 . TRBV27 . CASSFSGDNYGYTF TGTGCCAGCAGTTTCTCAGGCGATAACTATGGCTACACCTTC
TRBJ2-4 . TRBV29-1 TRBD2 CSVPGGGSDIQYF TGCAGCGTCCCGGGGGGGGGTTCGGACATTCAGTACTTC
TRBJ1-2 . TRBV19 . CASSRDFGYTF TGTGCCAGTAGCAGGGATTTCGGCTACACCTTC
TRBJ1-1 . TRBV24-1 . CATSDPKTGDTEAFF TGTGCCACCAGTGACCCTAAGACTGGGGACACTGAAGCTTTCTTT
TRBJ2-3 . TRBV5-1 . CASSQGQSTDTQYF TGCGCCAGCAGCCAAGGACAGAGCACAGATACGCAGTATTTT
TRBJ2-5 . TRBV18 . CASSPGGPGAAETQYF TGTGCCAGCTCACCAGGGGGTCCGGGCGCGGCGGAGACCCAGTACTTC
TRBJ2-1 . TRBV27 TRBD1 CASSGPGQGALYNEQFF TGTGCCAGCTCCGGTCCGGGACAGGGGGCTTTATACAATGAGCAGTTCTTC
TRBJ1-2 . TRBV6-1 . CASSEGGGLGYGYTF TGTGCCAGCAGTGAAGGAGGGGGGCTTGGCTATGGCTACACCTTC
TRBJ2-5 . TRBV5-1 TRBD2 CASSLTETYGGETQYF TGCGCCAGCAGCCTAACCGAAACTTACGGGGGGGAGACCCAGTACTTC
TRBJ2-3 . TRBV2 TRBD1 CASSHRGPSTDTQYF TGTGCCAGCAGCCACAGGGGTCCAAGCACAGATACGCAGTATTTT
TRBJ2-3 . TRBV9 TRBD1 CASSVGQGGTDTQYF TGTGCCAGCAGCGTCGGACAGGGGGGCACAGATACGCAGTATTTT
TRBJ2-1 . TRBV2 . CASSAEGPTYNEQFF TGTGCCAGCAGTGCGGAGGGCCCAACCTACAATGAGCAGTTCTTC
TRBJ2-1 . TRBV2 . CASSERWGNEQFF TGTGCCAGCAGTGAAAGATGGGGCAATGAGCAGTTCTTC
TRBJ1-5 . TRBV20-1 . CSASGGNQPQHF TGCAGTGCTAGTGGGGGGAATCAGCCCCAGCATTTT
TRBJ1-2 few TRBV12-3/TRBV12-4 . CASSSSGTYGYTF TGTGCCAGCAGTTCTTCAGGGACCTATGGCTACACCTTC
TRBJ2-3 . TRBV7-2 TRBD1 CASSSPPDRGLEDTQYF TGTGCCAGCAGCTCCCCCCCTGACAGGGGCCTCGAGGATACGCAGTATTTT
TRBJ2-2 . TRBV5-1 . CASGERSQNTGELFF TGCGCCAGTGGGGAGAGGAGTCAGAACACCGGGGAGCTGTTTTTT
TRBJ1-2 . TRBV18 . CASSVRGENGYTF TGTGCCAGCTCGGTCCGAGGAGAGAATGGCTACACCTTC
TRBJ1-3 . TRBV4-2 . CASSQEHGQGGNTIYF TGTGCCAGCAGCCAAGAGCATGGACAAGGGGGAAACACCATATATTTT
TRBJ2-2 . TRBV6-6 . CASSPGRAKGAGELFF TGTGCCAGCAGTCCCGGACGCGCGAAGGGTGCCGGGGAGCTGTTTTTT
TRBJ1-1 . TRBV6-2/TRBV6-3 . CASSLRTGNTEAFF TGTGCCAGCAGTTTAAGGACGGGGAACACTGAAGCTTTCTTT
TRBJ2-5 . TRBV2 . CASSGGGRGETQYF TGTGCCAGCAGTGGGGGGGGGCGCGGGGAGACCCAGTACTTC
TRBJ1-4 . TRBV9 . CASSGDATNEKLFF TGTGCCAGCAGCGGGGATGCAACTAATGAAAAACTGTTTTTT
TRBJ1-5 . TRBV5-6 TRBD1 CASSLKTGGNQPQHF TGTGCCAGCAGCTTGAAGACAGGGGGCAATCAGCCCCAGCATTTT
TRBJ2-5 . TRBV7-8 TRBD1 CASSYRDRQETQYF TGTGCCAGCAGCTACAGGGACAGGCAAGAGACCCAGTACTTC
TRBJ1-2 . TRBV27 TRBD1 CASSFRGAYGYTF TGTGCCAGCAGTTTCAGGGGGGCCTATGGCTACACCTTC
TRBJ2-4 . TRBV6-2/TRBV6-3 . CASSPQGLGIQYF TGTGCCAGCAGCCCACAGGGTTTAGGAATTCAGTACTTC
TRBJ1-3 . TRBV5-1 TRBD1 CASSIGQGPAGNTIYF TGCGCCAGCAGCATCGGACAGGGCCCCGCTGGAAACACCATATATTTT
TRBJ2-3 . TRBV11-3 TRBD2 CASSLGLPGLAGGLNF TGTGCCAGCAGCTTAGGGCTCCCGGGACTAGCGGGGGGGCTGAATTTT
TRBJ2-3 . TRBV19 . CASSVRLADTQYF TGTGCCAGTAGTGTAAGACTAGCAGATACGCAGTATTTT
TRBJ1-4 . TRBV29-1 . CSAGGVGRNEKLFF TGCAGCGCCGGGGGGGTGGGTCGTAATGAAAAACTGTTTTTT
TRBJ1-3 once TRBV3-1/TRBV3-2 TRBD1 CASSPDRGPGNTIYF TGTGCCAGCAGCCCCGACAGGGGGCCTGGAAACACCATATATTTT
TRBJ2-5 once TRBV7-3 . CASSPRPTQETQYF TGTGCCAGCAGCCCCCGACCCACCCAAGAGACCCAGTACTTC
TRBJ2-1 . TRBV5-8 . CASPSDGSSYNEQFF TGTGCCAGCCCAAGCGACGGGAGCTCCTACAATGAGCAGTTCTTC
TRBJ2-5 . TRBV6-2/TRBV6-3 . CASSLVRETQYF TGTGCCAGCAGTCTGGTTCGGGAGACCCAGTACTTC
TRBJ2-1 once TRBV15 . CATSRVAGTYNEQFF TGTGCCACCAGCAGAGTTGCGGGGACGTACAATGAGCAGTTCTTC